The entry below gives a single TCR beta chain sequence along with its context. PCR amplification relied on 60 Vbeta primers (plus 13 Jbeta primers). Generated by immunoSEQ multiplex PCR, the TCRdb table keeps only in-frame clones and is missing some. This table has some 97,000 clones, more than 75% appearing once. This sample is part of a study of cytomegalovirus exposure and HLA in healthy donors. The CDR3 spans 14 residues. V lost 3 bases and J lost 7; bases outside the gene matches: 4. Per germline, CDR1 LNHDA and CDR2 SQIVND (reference sequence). The sample taken for sequencing was PBMCs. This receptor was taken from a woman in her 50s in good health and CMV-seropositive. V and J are TRBV19 and TRBJ1-4, with 8 bases identical to TRBD1. CDR3 sequence reads: CASSMVTGVEKLFF. The CDR3 DNA reads as TGTGCCAGTAGTATGGTGACAGGGGTTGAAAAACTGTTTTTT.